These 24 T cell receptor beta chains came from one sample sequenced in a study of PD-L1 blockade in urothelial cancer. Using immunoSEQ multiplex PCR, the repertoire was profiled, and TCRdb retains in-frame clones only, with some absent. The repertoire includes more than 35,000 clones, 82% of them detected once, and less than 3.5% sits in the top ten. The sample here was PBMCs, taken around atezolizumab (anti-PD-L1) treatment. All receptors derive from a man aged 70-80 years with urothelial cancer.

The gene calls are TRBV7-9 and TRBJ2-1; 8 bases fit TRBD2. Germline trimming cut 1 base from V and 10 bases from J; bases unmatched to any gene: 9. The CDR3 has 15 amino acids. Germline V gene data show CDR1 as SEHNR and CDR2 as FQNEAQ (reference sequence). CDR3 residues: CASSLGTSPGDEQFF. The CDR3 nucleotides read TGTGCCAGCAGCTTAGGGACTAGCCCGGGCGACGAGCAGTTCTTC.

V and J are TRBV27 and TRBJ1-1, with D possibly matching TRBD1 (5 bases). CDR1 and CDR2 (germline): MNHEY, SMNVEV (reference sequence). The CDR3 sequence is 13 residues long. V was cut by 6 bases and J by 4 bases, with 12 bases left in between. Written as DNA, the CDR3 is TGTGCCAGCAGCTTGGGCAGGGCCACTGAAGCTTTCTTT. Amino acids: CASSLGRATEAFF.

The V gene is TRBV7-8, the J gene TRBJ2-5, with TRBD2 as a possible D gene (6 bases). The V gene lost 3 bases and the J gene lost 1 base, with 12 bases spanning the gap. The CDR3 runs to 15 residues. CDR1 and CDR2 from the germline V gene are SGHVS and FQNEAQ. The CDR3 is CASSFRLAPQETQYF. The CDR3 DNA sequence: TGTGCCAGCAGCTTTCGGCTAGCGCCCCAAGAGACCCAGTACTTC.

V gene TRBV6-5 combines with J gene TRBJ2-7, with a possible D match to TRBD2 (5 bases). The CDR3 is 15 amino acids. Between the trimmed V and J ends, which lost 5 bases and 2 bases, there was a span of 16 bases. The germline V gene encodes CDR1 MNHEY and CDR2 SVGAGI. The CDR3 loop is CASSPPGRDPYEQYF. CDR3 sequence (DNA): TGTGCCAGCAGTCCCCCGGGCCGGGATCCCTACGAGCAGTACTTC.

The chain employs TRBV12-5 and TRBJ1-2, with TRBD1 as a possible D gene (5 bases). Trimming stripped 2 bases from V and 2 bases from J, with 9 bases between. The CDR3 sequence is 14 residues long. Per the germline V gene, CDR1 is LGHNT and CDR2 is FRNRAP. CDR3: CASGLQGGNYGYTF. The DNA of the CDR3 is TGTGCTAGTGGTTTGCAGGGCGGAAACTATGGCTACACCTTC. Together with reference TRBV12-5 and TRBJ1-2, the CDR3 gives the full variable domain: DARVTQTPRHKVTEMGQEVTMRCQPILGHNTVFWYRQTMMQGLELLAYFRNRAPLDDSGMPKDRFSAEMPDATLATLKIQPSEPRDSAVYFCASGLQGGNYGYTFGSGTRLTVV.

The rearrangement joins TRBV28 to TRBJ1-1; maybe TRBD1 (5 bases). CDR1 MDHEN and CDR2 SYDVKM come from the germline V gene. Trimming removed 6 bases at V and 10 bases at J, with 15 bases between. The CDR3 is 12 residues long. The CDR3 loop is CASRSGQGRAFF. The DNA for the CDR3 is TGTGCCAGCAGATCCGGGCAGGGCCGAGCTTTCTTT.

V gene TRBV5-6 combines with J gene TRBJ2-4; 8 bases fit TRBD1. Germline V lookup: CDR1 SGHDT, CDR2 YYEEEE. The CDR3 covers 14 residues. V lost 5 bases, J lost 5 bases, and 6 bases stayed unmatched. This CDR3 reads CASRKTGVENIQYF. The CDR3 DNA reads TGTGCCAGCAGAAAGACAGGGGTTGAAAACATTCAGTACTTC.

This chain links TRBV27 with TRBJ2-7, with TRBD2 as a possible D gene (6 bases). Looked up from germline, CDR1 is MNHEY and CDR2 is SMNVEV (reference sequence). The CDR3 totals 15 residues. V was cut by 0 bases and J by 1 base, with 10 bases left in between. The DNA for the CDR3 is TGTGCCAGCAGTTTATCGGGAGGTAGATCCTACGAGCAGTACTTC. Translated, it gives CASSLSGGRSYEQYF.

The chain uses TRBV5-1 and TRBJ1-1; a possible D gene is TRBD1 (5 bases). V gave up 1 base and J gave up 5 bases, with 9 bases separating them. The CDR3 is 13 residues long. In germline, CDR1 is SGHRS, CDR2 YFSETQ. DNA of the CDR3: TGCGCCAGCAGCTTGACAGGTTTGACTGAAGCTTTCTTT. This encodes CASSLTGLTEAFF. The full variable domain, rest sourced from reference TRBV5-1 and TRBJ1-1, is KAGVTQTPRYLIKTRGQQVTLSCSPISGHRSVSWYQQTPGQGLQFLFEYFSETQRNKGNFPGRFSGRQFSNSRSEMNVSTLELGDSALYLCASSLTGLTEAFFGQGTRLTVV.

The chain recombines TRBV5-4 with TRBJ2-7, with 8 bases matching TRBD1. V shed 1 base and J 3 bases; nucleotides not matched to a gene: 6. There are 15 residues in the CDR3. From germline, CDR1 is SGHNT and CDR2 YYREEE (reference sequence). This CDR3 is CASSLKAQGGYEQYF. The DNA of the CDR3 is TGTGCCAGCAGCTTGAAGGCACAGGGGGGCTACGAGCAGTACTTC.

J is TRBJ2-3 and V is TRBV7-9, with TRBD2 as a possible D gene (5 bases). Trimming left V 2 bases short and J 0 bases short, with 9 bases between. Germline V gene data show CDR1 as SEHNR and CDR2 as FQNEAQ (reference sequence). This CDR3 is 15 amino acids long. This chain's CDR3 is CASSLMGVSTDTQYF. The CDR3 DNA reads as TGTGCCAGCAGCTTAATGGGAGTTAGCACAGATACGCAGTATTTT. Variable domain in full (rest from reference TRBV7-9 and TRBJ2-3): DTGVSQNPRHKITKRGQNVTFRCDPISEHNRLYWYRQTLGQGPEFLTYFQNEAQLEKSRLLSDRFSAERPKGSFSTLEIQRTEQGDSAMYLCASSLMGVSTDTQYFGPGTRLTVL.

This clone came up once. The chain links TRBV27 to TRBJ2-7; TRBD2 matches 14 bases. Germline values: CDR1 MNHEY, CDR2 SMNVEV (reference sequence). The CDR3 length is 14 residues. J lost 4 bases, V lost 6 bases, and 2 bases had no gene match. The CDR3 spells CASSGTSGRYEQYF. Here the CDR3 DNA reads TGTGCCAGCAGCGGGACTAGCGGGAGATACGAGCAGTACTTC.

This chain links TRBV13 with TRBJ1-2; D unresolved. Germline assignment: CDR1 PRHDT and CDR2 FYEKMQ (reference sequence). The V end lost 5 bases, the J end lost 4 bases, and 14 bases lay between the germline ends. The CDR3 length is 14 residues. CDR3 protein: CASSQGGDRYGYTF. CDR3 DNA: TGTGCCAGCAGCCAAGGCGGCGACCGCTATGGCTACACCTTC.

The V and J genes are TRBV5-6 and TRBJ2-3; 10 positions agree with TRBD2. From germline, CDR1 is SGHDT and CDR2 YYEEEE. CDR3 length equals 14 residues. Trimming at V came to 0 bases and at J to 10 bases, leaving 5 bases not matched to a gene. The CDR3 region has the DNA TGTGCCAGCAGCTTGGCGCTAGCGGGAGCCGCGCAGTATTTT. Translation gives CASSLALAGAAQYF.

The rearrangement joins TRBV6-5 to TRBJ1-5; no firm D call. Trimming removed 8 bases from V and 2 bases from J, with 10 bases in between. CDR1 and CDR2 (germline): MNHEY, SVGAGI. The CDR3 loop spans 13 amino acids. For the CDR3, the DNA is TGTGCCAGCGCCCCAGGCGGCAATCAGCCCCAGCATTTT. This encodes CASAPGGNQPQHF.

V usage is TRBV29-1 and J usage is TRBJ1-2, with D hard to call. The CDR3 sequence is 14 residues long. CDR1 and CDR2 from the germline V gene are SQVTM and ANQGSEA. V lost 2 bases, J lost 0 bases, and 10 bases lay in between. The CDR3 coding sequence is TGCAGCGTTGAAATAGTTGCCTCTAACTATGGCTACACCTTC. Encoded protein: CSVEIVASNYGYTF.

In DNA form, the CDR3 reads TGCGCCAGCAGCCAAGGGACTAGCGATGAGCAGTTCTTC. This gives the protein CASSQGTSDEQFF. This chain connects TRBV4-3 to TRBJ2-1, with 9 nucleotides matching TRBD2. V was pared by 1 base and J by 8 bases, with 0 bases of the junction left unmatched. This CDR3 is built from 13 residues. CDR1 and CDR2 (germline): LGHNA, YSLEER.

CDR3 nucleotide sequence: TGTGCCAGCAGCGTCAAATTAGCGGGAGGGGAGACCCAGTACTTC. Translation gives CASSVKLAGGETQYF. V usage is TRBV5-4 and J usage is TRBJ2-5, with 11 bases identical to TRBD2. The CDR3 runs 15 residues. V gave up 4 bases and J gave up 5 bases; unmatched junction bases: 7. Germline lookup yields CDR1 SGHNT and CDR2 YYREEE (reference sequence).

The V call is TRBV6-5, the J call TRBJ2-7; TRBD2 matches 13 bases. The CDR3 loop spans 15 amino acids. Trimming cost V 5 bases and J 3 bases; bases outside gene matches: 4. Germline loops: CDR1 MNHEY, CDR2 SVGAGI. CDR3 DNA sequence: TGTGCCAGCAGTCCCGGGACTAGCGGGATCTACGAGCAGTACTTC. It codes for CASSPGTSGIYEQYF.

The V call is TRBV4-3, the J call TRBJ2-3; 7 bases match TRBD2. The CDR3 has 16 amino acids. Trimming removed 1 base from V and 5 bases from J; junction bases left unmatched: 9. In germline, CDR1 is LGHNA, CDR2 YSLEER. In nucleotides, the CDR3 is TGCGCCAGCAGCCAAGTCAACCTGGGGGGGGGAGATACGCAGTATTTT. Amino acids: CASSQVNLGGGDTQYF.

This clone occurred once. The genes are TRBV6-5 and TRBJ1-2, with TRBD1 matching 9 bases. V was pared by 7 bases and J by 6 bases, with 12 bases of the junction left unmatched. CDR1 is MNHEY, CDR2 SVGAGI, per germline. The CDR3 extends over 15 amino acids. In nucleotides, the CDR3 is TGTGCCAGCAATGACCCGGGACAGGGAATAAATGGCTACACCTTC. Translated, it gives CASNDPGQGINGYTF.

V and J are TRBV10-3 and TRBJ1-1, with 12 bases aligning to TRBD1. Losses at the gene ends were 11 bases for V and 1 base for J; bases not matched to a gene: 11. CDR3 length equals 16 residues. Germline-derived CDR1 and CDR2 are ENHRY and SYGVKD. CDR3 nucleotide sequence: TGTGCCGTCGCCCGGGACAGGGGGCTCGGGAACACTGAAGCTTTCTTT. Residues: CAVARDRGLGNTEAFF.

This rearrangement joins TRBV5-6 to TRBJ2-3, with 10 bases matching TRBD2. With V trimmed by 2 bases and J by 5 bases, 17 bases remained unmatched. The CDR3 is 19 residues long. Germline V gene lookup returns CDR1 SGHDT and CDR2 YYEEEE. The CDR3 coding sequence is TGTGCCAGCAGCTTTTATTCTAGCGGGAGTCCGGTGGGTAGAGATACGCAGTATTTT. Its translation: CASSFYSSGSPVGRDTQYF.

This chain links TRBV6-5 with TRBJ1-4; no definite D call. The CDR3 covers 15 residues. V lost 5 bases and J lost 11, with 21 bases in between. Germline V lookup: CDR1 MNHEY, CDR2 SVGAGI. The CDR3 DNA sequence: TGTGCCAGCAGTACTGAGTCGGGGAAAGGATGGAAACTGTTTTTT. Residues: CASSTESGKGWKLFF.